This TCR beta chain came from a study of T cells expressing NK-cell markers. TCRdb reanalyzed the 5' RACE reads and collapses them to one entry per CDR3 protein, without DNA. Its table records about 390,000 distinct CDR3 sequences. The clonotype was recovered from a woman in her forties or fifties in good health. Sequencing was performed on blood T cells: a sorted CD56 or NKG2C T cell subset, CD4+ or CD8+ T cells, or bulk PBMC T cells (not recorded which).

Here the CDR3 reads CASSRWRDTDTQYF. The chain links TRBV6-5 to TRBJ2-3; TCRdb's D call, TRBD2, is unchecked because there is no DNA. This CDR3 is 14 amino acids long. CDR1 is MNHEY, CDR2 SVGAGI, per germline.